A selection of T cell receptor beta chains follows, all from one sample in a study of blood T cell repertoires in COVID-19. Method: immunoSEQ multiplex PCR; TCRdb's copy keeps in-frame clones and lacks some. There are 250,000 to 400,000 clones in the sample; 70% to 90% occur only once, and under 2% lies in the top ten. Sequencing used peripheral blood. The receptor source for this set is a young woman with COVID-19, enrolled during active disease. Each CDR3 is given with its conserved first and last residue. The D gene is left open where the match is weak. Some rows mark clone size as missing; the rest say once, few, many or name a class of expanded clone.

15	TRBV5-4	TRBJ2-7	-	TRBD1	TGTGCCAGCAGCTTGGGTCAGGGGGATCTGTACGAGCAGTACTTC	CASSLGQGDLYEQYF
15	TRBV7-8	TRBJ1-6	-	TRBD1	TGTGCCAGCAGCTTAGGACAGGGAGGTAATTCACCCCTCCACTTT	CASSLGQGGNSPLHF
14	TRBV5-4	TRBJ1-2	-	TRBD1	TGTGCCAGCAGCCGGGACAGGGCAATTGGAGGCTACACCTTC	CASSRDRAIGGYTF
15	TRBV7-8	TRBJ1-1	-	-	TGTGCCAGCAGCTTAGGGACGGGGATGAACACTGAAGCTTTCTTT	CASSLGTGMNTEAFF
14	TRBV10-3	TRBJ1-5	-	TRBD1	TGTGCCACCTGGCAGGGGGCCTCCGGTCAGCCCCAGCATTTT	CATWQGASGQPQHF
15	TRBV15	TRBJ1-4	-	-	TGTGCCACCAGCAGGCTCACAGCAACTAATGAAAAACTGTTTTTT	CATSRLTATNEKLFF
13	TRBV7-2	TRBJ2-5	once	-	TGTGCCAGCAGGACCTACGGGGGAGAGACCCAGTACTTC	CASRTYGGETQYF
15	TRBV5-1	TRBJ2-1	few	-	TGCGCCAGCAGCTCGGACGGGGACTCCTACAATGAGCAGTTCTTC	CASSSDGDSYNEQFF
13	TRBV19	TRBJ2-5	-	TRBD2	TGTGCCAGTAGGGGACTAGCGGGGGAGACCCAGTACTTC	CASRGLAGETQYF
15	TRBV27	TRBJ1-1	once	-	TGTGCCAGCAGTTCCGAGGGGAGGGGAGACACTGAAGCTTTCTTT	CASSSEGRGDTEAFF
15	TRBV19	TRBJ1-1	-	-	TGTGCCAGTAGTATAGCAGGGTGGGTGAACACTGAAGCTTTCTTT	CASSIAGWVNTEAFF
14	TRBV19	TRBJ1-1	-	-	TGTGCCAGTAGAAACCGGGAGGCGAACACTGAAGCTTTCTTT	CASRNREANTEAFF
14	TRBV11-2	TRBJ1-1	-	TRBD1	TGTGCCAGCAGCTTAAGACAGGGCGGCACTGAAGCTTTCTTT	CASSLRQGGTEAFF
16	TRBV19	TRBJ1-5	-	-	TGTGCCACCCTTGAAGATTCAGGGGTCAGCAATCAGCCCCAGCATTTT	CATLEDSGVSNQPQHF
15	TRBV5-4	TRBJ1-6	-	-	TGTGCCAGCAGCTTGGACGGGTCCGTTTATTCACCCCTCCACTTT	CASSLDGSVYSPLHF
19	TRBV29-1	TRBJ1-3	-	-	TGCAGCGTTGTTCTTCGGGGGGGTTCAGGGATCCTCTCTGGAAACACCATATATTTT	CSVVLRGGSGILSGNTIYF
15	TRBV7-2	TRBJ2-3	-	-	TGTGCCAGCAGCTTAGATGGGGGGTCCACAGATACGCAGTATTTT	CASSLDGGSTDTQYF
14	TRBV10-2	TRBJ1-1	-	-	TGCGCCAGCAGGGCACAGGGTTCAACCGCTGAAGCTTTCTTT	CASRAQGSTAEAFF
16	TRBV7-9	TRBJ2-3	once	TRBD2	TGTGCCAGCAGCCTGGGACTAGCGGGGGAATTAGATACGCAGTATTTT	CASSLGLAGELDTQYF
15	TRBV5-1	TRBJ1-5	-	TRBD1	TGCGCCAGCAGCTTGGGGGGACAGGACAATCAGCCCCAGCATTTT	CASSLGGQDNQPQHF
16	TRBV7-8	TRBJ2-1	-	-	TGTGCCAGCAGCTTAGGTCAGGCGAGCTCCTACAATGAGCAGTTCTTC	CASSLGQASSYNEQFF
14	TRBV6-5	TRBJ1-1	-	-	TGTGCCAGCAGTTACGATTACCAGTTCACTGAAGCTTTCTTT	CASSYDYQFTEAFF
21	TRBV28	TRBJ1-5	-	TRBD1	TGTGCCAGCAGCCGGAGGGTCGGGGACAGGATTCCAAAATATAGCAATCAGCCCCAGCATTTT	CASSRRVGDRIPKYSNQPQHF
14	TRBV19	TRBJ1-2	-	TRBD1	TGTGCCAGTAGTGAGGGGACAGCTAACTATGGCTACACCTTC	CASSEGTANYGYTF
12	TRBV19	TRBJ2-5	-	-	TGTGCCAGTGCCAGTAACGGGGAGACCCAGTACTTC	CASASNGETQYF
12	TRBV20-1	TRBJ1-2	few	-	TGCAGTGCTAGTGACGGTAACTATGGCTACACCTTC	CSASDGNYGYTF
16	TRBV9	TRBJ1-2	-	-	TGTGCCAGCAGCGTAGCTAGCGGGAGGGTTTCGGATGGCTACACCTTC	CASSVASGRVSDGYTF
16	TRBV7-6	TRBJ1-6	-	TRBD1	TGTGCCAGCAGCCCGGAGACAGGGAGAAGGGTTTCACCCCTCCACTTT	CASSPETGRRVSPLHF
15	TRBV10-2	TRBJ2-3	-	TRBD2	TGCGCCAGCAGTGACGGGAGGGGGTTCACAGATACGCAGTATTTT	CASSDGRGFTDTQYF
14	TRBV7-9	TRBJ1-5	-	-	TGTGCCAGCAGCCCGACAGGCAGCAATCAGCCCCAGCATTTT	CASSPTGSNQPQHF
15	TRBV3-1/TRBV3-2	TRBJ1-2	-	-	TGTGCCAGCAGCCAAGATGTTTCAGGGTTTTATGGCTACACCTTC	CASSQDVSGFYGYTF